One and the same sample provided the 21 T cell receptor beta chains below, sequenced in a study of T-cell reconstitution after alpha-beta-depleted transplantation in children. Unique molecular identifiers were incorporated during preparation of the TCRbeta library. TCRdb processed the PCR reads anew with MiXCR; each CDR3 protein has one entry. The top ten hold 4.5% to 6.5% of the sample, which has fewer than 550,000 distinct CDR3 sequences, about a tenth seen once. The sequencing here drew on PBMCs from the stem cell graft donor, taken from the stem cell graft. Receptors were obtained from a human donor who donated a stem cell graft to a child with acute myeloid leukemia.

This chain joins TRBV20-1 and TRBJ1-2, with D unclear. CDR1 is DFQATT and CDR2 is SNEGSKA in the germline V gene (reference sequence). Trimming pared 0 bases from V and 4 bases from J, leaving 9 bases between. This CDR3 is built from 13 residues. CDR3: CSARDPLLYGYTF. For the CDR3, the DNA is TGCAGTGCTAGAGATCCTTTACTCTATGGCTACACCTTC.

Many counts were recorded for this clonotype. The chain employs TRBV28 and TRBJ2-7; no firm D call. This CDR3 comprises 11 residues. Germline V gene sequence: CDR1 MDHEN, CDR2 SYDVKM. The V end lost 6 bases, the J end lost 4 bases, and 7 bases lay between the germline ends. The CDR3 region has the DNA TGTGCCAGCAGAAAGAGGTACGAGCAGTACTTC. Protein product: CASRKRYEQYF.

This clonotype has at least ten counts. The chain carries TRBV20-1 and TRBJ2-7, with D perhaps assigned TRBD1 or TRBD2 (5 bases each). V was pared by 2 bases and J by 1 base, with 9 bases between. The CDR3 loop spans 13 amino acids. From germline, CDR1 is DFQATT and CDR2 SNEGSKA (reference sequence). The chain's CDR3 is CSARWDGSYEQYF. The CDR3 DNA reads TGCAGTGCTAGATGGGACGGGTCCTACGAGCAGTACTTC.

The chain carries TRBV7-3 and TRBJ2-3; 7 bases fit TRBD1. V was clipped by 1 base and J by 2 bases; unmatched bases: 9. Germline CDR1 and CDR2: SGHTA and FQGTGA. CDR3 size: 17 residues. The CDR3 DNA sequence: TGTGCCAGCAGCTTAATGGGGCACAGGGGAACCACAGATACGCAGTATTTT. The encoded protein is CASSLMGHRGTTDTQYF.

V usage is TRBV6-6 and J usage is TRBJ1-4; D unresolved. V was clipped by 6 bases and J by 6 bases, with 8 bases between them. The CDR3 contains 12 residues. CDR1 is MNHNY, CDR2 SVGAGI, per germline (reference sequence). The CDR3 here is CASSKSDEKLFF. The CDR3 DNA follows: TGTGCCAGCAGCAAGTCAGATGAAAAACTGTTTTTT.

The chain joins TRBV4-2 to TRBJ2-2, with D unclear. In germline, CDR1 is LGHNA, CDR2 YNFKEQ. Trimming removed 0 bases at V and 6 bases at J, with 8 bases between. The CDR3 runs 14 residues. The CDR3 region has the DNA TGTGCCAGCAGCCAAGATCTGACGGCCGGGGAGCTGTTTTTT. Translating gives CASSQDLTAGELFF.

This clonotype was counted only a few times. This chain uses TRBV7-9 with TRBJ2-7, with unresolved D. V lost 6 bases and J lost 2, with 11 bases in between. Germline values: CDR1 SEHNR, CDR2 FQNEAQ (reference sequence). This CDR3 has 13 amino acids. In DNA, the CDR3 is TGTGCCAGCAGTCCCAGCGCCACCTACGAGCAGTACTTC. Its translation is CASSPSATYEQYF.

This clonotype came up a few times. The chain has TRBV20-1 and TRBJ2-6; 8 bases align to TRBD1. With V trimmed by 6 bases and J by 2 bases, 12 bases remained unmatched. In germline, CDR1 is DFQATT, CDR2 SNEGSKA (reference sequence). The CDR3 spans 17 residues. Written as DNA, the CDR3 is TGCAGTGCCGAAGACAGGGGCGGAATGACTGGGGCCAACGTCCTGACTTTC. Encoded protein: CSAEDRGGMTGANVLTF.

The CDR3 loop is CASSPTVSGNTIYF. CDR3 bases: TGTGCCAGCAGCCCGACAGTATCTGGAAACACCATATATTTT. V and J are TRBV7-9 and TRBJ1-3; D is perhaps TRBD1 (5 bases). Looked up from germline, CDR1 is SEHNR and CDR2 is FQNEAQ (reference sequence). The CDR3 runs 14 residues. V dropped 5 bases and J dropped 1 base, with 9 bases sitting between them.

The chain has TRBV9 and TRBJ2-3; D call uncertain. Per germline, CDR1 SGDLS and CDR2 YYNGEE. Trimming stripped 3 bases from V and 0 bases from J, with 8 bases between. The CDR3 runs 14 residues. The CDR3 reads CASSGTVSTDTQYF. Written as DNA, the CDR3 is TGTGCCAGCAGCGGGACGGTTAGCACAGATACGCAGTATTTT.

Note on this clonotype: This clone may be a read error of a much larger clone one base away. CDR3 amino acids: CISGEAQYF. The CDR3 region has the DNA TGCATCTCTGGAGAGGCCCAGTACTTC. This chain joins TRBV20-1 and TRBJ2-5; no reliable D call. The CDR3 covers 9 residues. Germline V CDR1 and CDR2: DFQATT, SNEGSKA (reference sequence).

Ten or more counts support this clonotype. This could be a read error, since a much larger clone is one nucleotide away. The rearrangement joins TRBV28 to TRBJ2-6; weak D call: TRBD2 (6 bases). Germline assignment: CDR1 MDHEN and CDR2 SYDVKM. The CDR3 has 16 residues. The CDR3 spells CASKRGLSSGANGLTF. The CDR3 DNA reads TGTGCCAGCAAACGGGGGTTAAGCTCTGGGGCCAACGGCCTGACTTTC.

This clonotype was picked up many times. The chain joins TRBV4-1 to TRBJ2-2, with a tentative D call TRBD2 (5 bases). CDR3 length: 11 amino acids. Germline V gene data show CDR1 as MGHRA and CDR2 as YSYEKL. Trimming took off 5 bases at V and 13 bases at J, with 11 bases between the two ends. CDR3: CASSKDSALFF. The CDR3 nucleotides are TGCGCCAGCAGCAAGGACTCCGCGCTGTTTTTT.

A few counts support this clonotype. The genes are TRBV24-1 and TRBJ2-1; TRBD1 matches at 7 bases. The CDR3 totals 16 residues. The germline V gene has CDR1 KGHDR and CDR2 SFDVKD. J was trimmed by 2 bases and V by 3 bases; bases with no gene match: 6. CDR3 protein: CATSDTRDSAYNEQFF. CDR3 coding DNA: TGTGCCACCAGTGATACCCGGGACAGTGCCTACAATGAGCAGTTCTTC.

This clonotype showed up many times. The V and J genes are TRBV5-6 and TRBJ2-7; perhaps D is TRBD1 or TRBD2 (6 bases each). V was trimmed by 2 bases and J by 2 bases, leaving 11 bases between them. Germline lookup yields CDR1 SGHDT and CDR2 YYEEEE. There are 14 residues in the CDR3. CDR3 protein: CASSLRGPPYEQYF. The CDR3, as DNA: TGTGCCAGCAGCTTACGGGGGCCTCCCTACGAGCAGTACTTC.

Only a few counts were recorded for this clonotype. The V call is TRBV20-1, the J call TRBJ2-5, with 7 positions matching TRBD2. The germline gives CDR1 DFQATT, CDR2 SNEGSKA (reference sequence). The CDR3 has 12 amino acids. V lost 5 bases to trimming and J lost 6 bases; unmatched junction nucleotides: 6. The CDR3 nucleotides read TGCAGTGCTCGGCGGGGGATGCAGACCCAGTACTTC. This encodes CSARRGMQTQYF.

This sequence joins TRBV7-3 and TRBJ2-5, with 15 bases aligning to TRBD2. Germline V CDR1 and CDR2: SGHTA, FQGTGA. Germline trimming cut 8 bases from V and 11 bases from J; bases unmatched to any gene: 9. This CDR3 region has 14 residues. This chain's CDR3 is CASAPGTSGGPQYF. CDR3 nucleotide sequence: TGTGCCAGCGCTCCGGGGACTAGCGGGGGGCCTCAGTACTTC. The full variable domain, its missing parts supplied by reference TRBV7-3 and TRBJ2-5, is GAGVSQTPSNKVTEKGKYVELRCDPISGHTALYWYRQSLGQGPEFLIYFQGTGAADDSGLPNDRFFAVRPEGSVSTLKIQRTERGDSAVYLCASAPGTSGGPQYFGPGTRLLVL.

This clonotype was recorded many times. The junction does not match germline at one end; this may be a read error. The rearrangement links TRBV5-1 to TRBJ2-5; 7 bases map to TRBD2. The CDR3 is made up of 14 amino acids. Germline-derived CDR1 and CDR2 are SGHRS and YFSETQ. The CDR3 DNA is TGTGCCAGCAGCTTAGCGGGTTCCCAAGAGACCCAGTACTTC. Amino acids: CASSLAGSQETQYF.

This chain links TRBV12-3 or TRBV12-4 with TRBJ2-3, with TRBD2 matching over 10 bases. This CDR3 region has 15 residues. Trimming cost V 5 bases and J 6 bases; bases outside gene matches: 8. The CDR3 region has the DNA TGTGCCAGCAGTGTCCGGGCTAGCGGGAGCGATACGCAGTATTTT. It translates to CASSVRASGSDTQYF.

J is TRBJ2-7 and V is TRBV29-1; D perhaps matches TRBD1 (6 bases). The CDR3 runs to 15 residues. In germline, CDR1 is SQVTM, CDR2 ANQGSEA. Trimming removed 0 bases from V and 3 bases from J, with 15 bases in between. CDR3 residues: CSVEDRQGSLYEQYF. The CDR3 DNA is TGCAGCGTTGAAGATAGGCAGGGGTCCCTCTACGAGCAGTACTTC.

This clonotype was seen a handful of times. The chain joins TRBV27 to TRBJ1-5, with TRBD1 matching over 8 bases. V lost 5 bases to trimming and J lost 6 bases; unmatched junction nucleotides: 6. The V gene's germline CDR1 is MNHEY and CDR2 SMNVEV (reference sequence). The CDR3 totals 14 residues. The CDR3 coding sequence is TGTGCCAGCAGTGAGTTTCAGGGGGCTCAGCCCCAGCATTTT. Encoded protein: CASSEFQGAQPQHF.